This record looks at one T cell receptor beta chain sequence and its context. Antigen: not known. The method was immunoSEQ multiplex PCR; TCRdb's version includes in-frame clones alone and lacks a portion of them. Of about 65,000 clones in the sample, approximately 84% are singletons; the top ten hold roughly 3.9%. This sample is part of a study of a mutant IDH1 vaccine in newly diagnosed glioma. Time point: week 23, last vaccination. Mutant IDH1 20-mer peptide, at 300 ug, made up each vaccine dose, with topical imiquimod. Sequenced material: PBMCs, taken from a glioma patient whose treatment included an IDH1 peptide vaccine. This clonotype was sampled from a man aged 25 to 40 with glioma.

The CDR3 spells CASSFRIRGLADSQETQYF. DNA for the CDR3: TGTGCCAGCAGCTTTCGGATTCGGGGACTAGCGGATTCCCAAGAGACCCAGTACTTC. The gene calls are TRBV5-4 and TRBJ2-5; 11 nucleotides align to TRBD2. Germline V lookup: CDR1 SGHNT, CDR2 YYREEE (reference sequence). The CDR3 sequence is 19 residues long. The V gene end was trimmed by 2 bases and the J gene end by 1 base; junction bases not matched to a gene: 13. Supplemented by reference TRBV5-4 and TRBJ2-5, the full variable domain reads ETGVTQSPTHLIKTRGQQVTLRCSSQSGHNTVSWYQQALGQGPQFIFQYYREEENGRGNFPPRFSGLQFPNYSSELNVNALELDDSALYLCASSFRIRGLADSQETQYFGPGTRLLVL.